One T cell receptor (beta chain) is described in this entry. This entry comes from a study of T cell responses to AZD1222 COVID-19 vaccine. Sequencing used immunoSEQ multiplex PCR; TCRdb keeps in-frame clones, though not all of them. This sample yields 130,000 or so clones, of which around 86% are seen a single time; about 6% belongs to the top ten. Germline CDR1 reads LGHDT; CDR2 reads YNNKEL (reference sequence). The CDR3 contains 15 residues. V lost 4 bases to trimming and J lost 4 bases, with 16 bases between them. This specimen consisted of peripheral blood, obtained on day 0 of AZD1222 vaccination. This TCR was recovered from an adult in good health. The chain links TRBV3-1 (or the pseudogene TRBV3-2) to TRBJ1-2; weak D call: TRBD1 (6 bases). CDR3 nucleotide sequence: TGTGCCAGCAGCCTAAACCAACAGGGTGGCTATGGCTACACCTTC. Translated: CASSLNQQGGYGYTF.